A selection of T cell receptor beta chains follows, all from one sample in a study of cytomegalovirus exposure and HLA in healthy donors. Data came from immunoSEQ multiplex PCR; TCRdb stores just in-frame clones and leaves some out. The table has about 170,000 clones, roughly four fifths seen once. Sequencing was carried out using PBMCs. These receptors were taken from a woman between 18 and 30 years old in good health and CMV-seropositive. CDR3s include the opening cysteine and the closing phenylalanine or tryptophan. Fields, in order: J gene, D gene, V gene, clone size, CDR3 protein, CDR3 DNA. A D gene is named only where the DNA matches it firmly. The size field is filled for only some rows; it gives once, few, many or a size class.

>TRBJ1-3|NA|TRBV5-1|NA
CASSFDGISGNTIYF
TGCGCCAGCAGCTTTGACGGGATCTCTGGAAACACCATATATTTT
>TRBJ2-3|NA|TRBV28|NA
CASSLTFGGRHQYF
TGTGCCAGCAGTTTAACCTTCGGGGGGCGTCACCAGTATTTT
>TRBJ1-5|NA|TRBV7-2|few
CASSLIGGAGYQPQHF
TGTGCCAGCAGCCTAATAGGGGGGGCGGGGTATCAGCCCCAGCATTTT
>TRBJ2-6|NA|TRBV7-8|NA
CASSSLQLSGANVLTF
TGTGCCAGCAGCTCCCTCCAACTATCTGGGGCCAACGTCCTGACTTTC
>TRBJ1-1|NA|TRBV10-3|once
CAISESGGSAFF
TGTGCCATCAGTGAGAGTGGGGGGTCGGCTTTCTTT
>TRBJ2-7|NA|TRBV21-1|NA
CASNQTSYEQYF
TGTGCCAGCAACCAGACTTCCTACGAGCAGTACTTC
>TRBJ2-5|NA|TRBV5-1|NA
CASSLGVEETQYF
TGCGCCAGCAGCTTGGGTGTAGAAGAGACCCAGTACTTC
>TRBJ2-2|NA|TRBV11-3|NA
CASSFDRDGELFF
TGTGCCAGCAGTTTTGACCGGGACGGGGAGCTGTTTTTT
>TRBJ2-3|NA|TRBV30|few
CAWSISDGGALGTQYF
TGTGCCTGGAGTATCAGCGACGGGGGTGCTTTGGGTACGCAGTATTTT
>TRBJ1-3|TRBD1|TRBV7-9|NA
CATRGTGSSGNTIYF
TGTGCCACCAGAGGGACAGGGAGCTCTGGAAACACCATATATTTT
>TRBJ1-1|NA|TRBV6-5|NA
CASKRGGGASEAFF
TGTGCCAGCAAAAGGGGGGGAGGAGCCTCTGAAGCTTTCTTT
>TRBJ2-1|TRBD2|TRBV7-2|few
CASSPRELAGVREQFF
TGTGCCAGCAGCCCAAGGGAACTAGCGGGGGTCCGTGAGCAGTTCTTC
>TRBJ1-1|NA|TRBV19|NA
CASSLLSGAAAFF
TGTGCCAGTAGTCTCCTCAGTGGAGCGGCGGCTTTCTTT
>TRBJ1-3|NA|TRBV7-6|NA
CASSLVRGGSGNTIYF
TGTGCCAGCAGCTTAGTTCGAGGGGGCTCTGGAAACACCATATATTTT
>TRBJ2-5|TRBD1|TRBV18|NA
CASSSTQRTGSETQYF
TGTGCCAGCTCATCAACTCAAAGGACAGGGAGCGAGACCCAGTACTTC
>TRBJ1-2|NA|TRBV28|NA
CASVSRGLSGYTF
TGTGCCAGCGTTTCGCGGGGGTTGAGTGGCTACACCTTC
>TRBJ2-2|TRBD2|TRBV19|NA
CASSILGGGATGELFF
TGTGCCAGTAGTATATTGGGCGGGGGGGCCACCGGGGAGCTGTTTTTT
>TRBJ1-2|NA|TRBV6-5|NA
CASSFLGFDYGYTF
TGTGCCAGCAGTTTTTTGGGCTTTGACTATGGCTACACCTTC
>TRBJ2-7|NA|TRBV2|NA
CASSKSGYEQYF
TGTGCCAGCAGTAAGAGCGGGTACGAGCAGTACTTC
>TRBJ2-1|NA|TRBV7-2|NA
CASSTNTGEQFF
TGTGCCAGCAGCACTAATACTGGAGAGCAGTTCTTC
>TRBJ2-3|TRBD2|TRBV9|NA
CASSVDRRGATDTQYF
TGTGCCAGCAGCGTAGATAGGCGGGGGGCCACAGATACGCAGTATTTT
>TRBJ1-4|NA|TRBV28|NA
CASADSEKLFF
TGTGCCAGCGCGGACTCAGAAAAACTGTTTTTT
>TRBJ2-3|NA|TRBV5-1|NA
CASSLVGGSPPSTDTQYF
TGCGCCAGCAGCTTGGTAGGAGGCAGTCCCCCTAGCACAGATACGCAGTATTTT
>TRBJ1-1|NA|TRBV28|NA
CASSYVRVISFRSTEAFF
TGTGCCAGCAGTTATGTCAGGGTGATTTCGTTTCGGTCCACTGAAGCTTTCTTT
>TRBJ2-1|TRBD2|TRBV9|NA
CASSVPSGGRNEQFF
TGTGCCAGCAGCGTGCCTAGCGGGGGGCGGAATGAGCAGTTCTTC
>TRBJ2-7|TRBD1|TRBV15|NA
CATSRTGTGGYEQYF
TGTGCCACCAGCAGGACCGGGACAGGGGGTTACGAGCAGTACTTC
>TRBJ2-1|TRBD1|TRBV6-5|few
CASRTGTVYNEQFF
TGTGCCAGCAGGACTGGGACAGTTTACAATGAGCAGTTCTTC
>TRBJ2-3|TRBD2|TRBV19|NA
CASSTGGLAGTDTQYF
TGTGCCAGTAGTACAGGGGGACTAGCGGGGACAGATACGCAGTATTTT
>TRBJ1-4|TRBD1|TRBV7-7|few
CASSWDSATNEKLFF
TGTGCTAGCAGCTGGGACAGTGCAACTAATGAAAAACTGTTTTTT
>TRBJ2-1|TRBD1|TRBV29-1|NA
CSGATGTGSYNEQFF
TGCAGCGGTGCGACCGGGACAGGGAGCTACAATGAGCAGTTCTTC
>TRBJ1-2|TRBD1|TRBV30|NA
CAWSPDRRYGYTF
TGTGCCTGGAGTCCGGACAGGAGGTATGGCTACACCTTC
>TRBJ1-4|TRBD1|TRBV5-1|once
CASSLRPLQGGNEKLFF
TGCGCCAGCAGCTTAAGACCGTTACAGGGGGGAAATGAAAAACTGTTTTTT
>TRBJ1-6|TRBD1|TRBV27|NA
CASSRTGPNSPLHF
TGTGCCAGCAGTAGGACAGGGCCAAATTCACCCCTCCACTTT
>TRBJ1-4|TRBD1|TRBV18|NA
CASSRQGESEKLFF
TGTGCCAGCTCACGACAGGGGGAGAGCGAAAAACTGTTTTTT
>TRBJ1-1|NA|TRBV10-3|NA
CAIARDTETPEAFF
TGTGCCATCGCCCGGGACACCGAGACCCCTGAAGCTTTCTTT
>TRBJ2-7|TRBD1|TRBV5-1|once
CASRANPDRVIDEQYF
TGCGCCAGCAGAGCCAACCCGGACAGGGTCATCGACGAGCAGTACTTC
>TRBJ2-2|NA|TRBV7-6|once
CASSSMSRANTGELFF
TGTGCCAGCAGCTCAATGTCGCGCGCGAACACCGGGGAGCTGTTTTTT
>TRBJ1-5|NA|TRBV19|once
CASTPWNGDQPQHF
TGTGCCAGTACGCCCTGGAACGGGGATCAGCCCCAGCATTTT
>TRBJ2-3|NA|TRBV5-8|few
CASTLDSNNRDTQYF
TGTGCCAGCACCCTTGACAGTAACAATCGAGATACGCAGTATTTT
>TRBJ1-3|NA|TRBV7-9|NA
CASSLSRDNSGNTIYF
TGTGCCAGCAGCTTAAGCCGGGACAACTCTGGAAACACCATATATTTT
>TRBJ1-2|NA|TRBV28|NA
CASTPREGGYTF
TGTGCCAGCACCCCCAGGGAAGGTGGCTACACCTTC
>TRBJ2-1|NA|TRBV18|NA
CASSYRSGVHNEQFF
TGTGCCAGCTCGTACCGTTCGGGGGTCCACAATGAGCAGTTCTTC
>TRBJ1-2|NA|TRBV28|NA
CASSSLFAGDYGYTF
TGTGCCAGCAGTTCTCTGTTTGCAGGGGACTATGGCTACACCTTC
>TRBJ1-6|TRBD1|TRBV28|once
CASSLDRGSYSPLHF
TGTGCCAGCAGTTTAGACAGGGGCTCGTATTCACCCCTCCACTTT
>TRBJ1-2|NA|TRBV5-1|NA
CASSLEGAGYGYTF
TGCGCCAGCAGCTTGGAAGGGGCCGGCTATGGCTACACCTTC
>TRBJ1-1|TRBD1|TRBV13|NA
CASSLRQGRNRDTEAFF
TGTGCCAGCAGCTTGAGACAGGGCCGAAATCGGGACACTGAAGCTTTCTTT
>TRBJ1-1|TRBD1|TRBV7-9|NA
CASSPGGRDEAFF
TGTGCCAGCAGCCCAGGGGGCCGTGACGAAGCTTTCTTT
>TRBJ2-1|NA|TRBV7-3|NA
CASSLGPINNEQFF
TGTGCCAGCAGCTTGGGGCCGATAAACAATGAGCAGTTCTTC
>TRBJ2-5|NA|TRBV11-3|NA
CASSSGWGEETQYF
TGTGCCAGTTCTAGTGGTTGGGGAGAAGAGACCCAGTACTTC
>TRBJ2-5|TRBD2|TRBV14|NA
CASSQNGGGPKETQYF
TGTGCCAGCAGCCAGAATGGCGGGGGACCTAAAGAGACCCAGTACTTC
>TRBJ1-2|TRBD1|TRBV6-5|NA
CASSKQTGDHYGYTF
TGTGCCAGCAGTAAACAGACAGGGGACCATTATGGCTACACCTTC
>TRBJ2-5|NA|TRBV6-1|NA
CASSEADNLAQTQYF
TGTGCCAGCAGCGAAGCGGACAACCTCGCGCAGACCCAGTACTTC
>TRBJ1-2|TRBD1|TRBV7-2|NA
CASSPNRGRYGYTF
TGTGCCAGCAGCCCTAACAGGGGGAGGTATGGCTACACCTTC
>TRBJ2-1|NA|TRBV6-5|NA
CASSYSGGARNEQFF
TGTGCCAGCAGTTACTCGGGGGGGGCTCGCAATGAGCAGTTCTTC
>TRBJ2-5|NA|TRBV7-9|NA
CASTQSLGARETQYF
TGTGCCAGCACTCAGTCCCTTGGGGCTCGAGAGACCCAGTACTTC